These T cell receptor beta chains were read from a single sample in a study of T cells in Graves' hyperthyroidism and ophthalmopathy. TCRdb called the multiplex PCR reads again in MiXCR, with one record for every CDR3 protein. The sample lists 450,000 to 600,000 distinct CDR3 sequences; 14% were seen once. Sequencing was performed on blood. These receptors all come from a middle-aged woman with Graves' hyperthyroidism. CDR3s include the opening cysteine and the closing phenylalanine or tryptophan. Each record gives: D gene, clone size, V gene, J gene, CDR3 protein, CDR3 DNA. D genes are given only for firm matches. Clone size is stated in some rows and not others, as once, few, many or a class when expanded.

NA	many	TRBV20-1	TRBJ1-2	CSAKGVGGVYGYTF	TGCAGTGCTAAGGGGGTTGGGGGCGTCTATGGCTACACCTTC
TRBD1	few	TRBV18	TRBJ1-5	CASSQSALRQGYQPQHF	TGTGCCAGCTCCCAGTCCGCACTGAGACAGGGATATCAGCCCCAGCATTTT
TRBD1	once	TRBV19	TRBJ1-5	CASSDFGRGGVGQPQHF	TGTGCCAGTAGTGACTTCGGCAGGGGGGGAGTAGGTCAGCCCCAGCATTTT
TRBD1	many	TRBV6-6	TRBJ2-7	CASSYQTGGAEEQYF	TGTGCCAGCAGTTACCAGACAGGGGGCGCGGAGGAGCAGTACTTC
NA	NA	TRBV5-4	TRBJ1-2	CASSLDQGINGYTF	TGTGCCAGCAGCTTGGATCAGGGGATAAATGGCTACACCTTC
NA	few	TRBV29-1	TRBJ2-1	CSVGNRVGNEQFF	TGCAGCGTTGGGAACAGGGTGGGCAATGAGCAGTTCTTC
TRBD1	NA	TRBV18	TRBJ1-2	CASSNFGQAEGRNYGYTF	TGTGCCAGCTCAAATTTTGGACAGGCGGAGGGGCGCAACTATGGCTACACCTTC
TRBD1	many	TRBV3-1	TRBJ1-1	CASSQRGRDTEAFF	TGTGCCAGCAGCCAAAGGGGGCGCGACACTGAAGCTTTCTTT
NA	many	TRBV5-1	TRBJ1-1	CASSRGATGMNTEAFF	TGCGCCAGCAGCCGTGGAGCGACAGGCATGAACACTGAAGCTTTCTTT
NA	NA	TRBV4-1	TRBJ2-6	CASGGGAGANVLTF	TGCGCCAGTGGGGGGGGCGCTGGGGCCAACGTCCTGACTTTC
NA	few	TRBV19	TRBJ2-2	CASSILREANTGELFF	TGTGCCAGTAGTATTCTCAGGGAAGCGAACACCGGGGAGCTGTTTTTT
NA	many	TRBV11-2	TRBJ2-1	CASSLPLGRLRYNEQFF	TGTGCCAGCAGCTTACCCCTAGGGAGGTTACGGTACAATGAGCAGTTCTTC
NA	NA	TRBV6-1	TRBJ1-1	CASSDGSGVMNTEAFF	TGTGCCAGCAGTGATGGCAGTGGAGTTATGAACACTGAAGCTTTCTTT
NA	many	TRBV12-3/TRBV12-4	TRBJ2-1	CASSLPPSAYNEQFF	TGTGCCAGCAGTTTACCCCCTAGCGCCTACAATGAGCAGTTCTTC
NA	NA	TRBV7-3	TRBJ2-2	CASSLKPTNTGELFF	TGTGCCAGCAGCTTAAAACCCACGAACACCGGGGAGCTGTTTTTT
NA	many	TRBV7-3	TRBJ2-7	CASSLTPKRRGSYEQYF	TGTGCCAGCAGCTTAACCCCAAAAAGGAGGGGCTCCTACGAGCAGTACTTC
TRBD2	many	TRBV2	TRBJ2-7	CATSPRLAGGREQYF	TGTGCAACCAGCCCCCGACTAGCGGGAGGGCGCGAGCAGTACTTC
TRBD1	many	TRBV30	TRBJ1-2	CAWRMAGGYGYTF	TGTGCCTGGCGGATGGCAGGGGGCTATGGCTACACCTTC
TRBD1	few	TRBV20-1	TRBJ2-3	CSALDRGRSTDTQYF	TGCAGTGCTCTCGACAGGGGTCGTAGCACAGATACGCAGTATTTT
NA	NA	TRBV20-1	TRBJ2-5	CSASRVGFQETQYF	TGCAGTGCTAGTAGAGTAGGGTTTCAAGAGACCCAGTACTTC
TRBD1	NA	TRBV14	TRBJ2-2	CASSQDQGQARELFF	TGTGCCAGCAGCCAAGACCAAGGACAGGCTAGGGAGCTGTTTTTT
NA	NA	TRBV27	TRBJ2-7	CASHTAEGGHEQYF	TGTGCCAGTCATACGGCCGAGGGGGGGCACGAGCAGTACTTC
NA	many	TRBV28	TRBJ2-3	CASTQEADTQYF	TGTGCCAGCACCCAGGAAGCAGATACGCAGTATTTT
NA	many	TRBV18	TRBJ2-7	CASSPSTGTISYEQYF	TGTGCCAGCTCACCGTCTACCGGGACAATCTCCTACGAGCAGTACTTC
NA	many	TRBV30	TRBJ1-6	CAWGPVSLGSPLHF	TGTGCCTGGGGCCCCGTGAGCCTCGGTTCACCCCTCCACTTT
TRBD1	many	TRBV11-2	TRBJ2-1	CASSLISVGQGQAYNEQFF	TGTGCCAGCAGCTTAATTTCTGTTGGTCAGGGACAGGCCTACAATGAGCAGTTCTTC
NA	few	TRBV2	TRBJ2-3	CASSEASLGGRIVNMGTDTQYF	TGTGCCAGCAGTGAAGCCTCTCTGGGGGGGCGCATCGTTAATATGGGCACAGATACGCAGTATTTT
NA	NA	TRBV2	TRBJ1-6	CASSEVTGIGSPLHF	TGTGCCAGCAGTGAAGTTACGGGTATAGGATCACCCCTCCACTTT
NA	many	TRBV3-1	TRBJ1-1	CASSHGPNTEAFF	TGTGCCAGCAGCCACGGACCGAACACTGAAGCTTTCTTT
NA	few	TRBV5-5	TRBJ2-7	CASSPTFGVQSNYEQYF	TGTGCCAGCAGCCCAACCTTTGGGGTCCAATCAAACTACGAGCAGTACTTC
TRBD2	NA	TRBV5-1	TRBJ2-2	CASSPQGLKNTGELFF	TGCGCCAGCAGCCCGCAGGGACTAAAGAACACCGGGGAGCTGTTTTTT
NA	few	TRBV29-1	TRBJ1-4	CSVVPHRGEKLFF	TGCAGCGTTGTACCCCACCGGGGTGAAAAACTGTTTTTT
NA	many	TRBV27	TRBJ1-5	CASSFSGTSRGNQPQHF	TGTGCCAGCAGTTTCTCCGGTACATCAAGAGGCAATCAGCCCCAGCATTTT
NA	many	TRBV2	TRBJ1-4	CASSVRGTNEKLFF	TGTGCCAGCAGTGTGAGGGGTACTAATGAAAAACTGTTTTTT
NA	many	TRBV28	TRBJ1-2	CASSQPGQYGYTF	TGTGCCAGCAGTCAACCGGGCCAATATGGCTACACCTTC
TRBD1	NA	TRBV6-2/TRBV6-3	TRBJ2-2	CASSYTLTGGTSGELFF	TGTGCCAGCAGTTACACCCTGACAGGGGGCACATCCGGGGAGCTGTTTTTT
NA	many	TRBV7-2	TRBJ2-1	CASSPPSGGANEQFF	TGTGCCAGCAGCCCCCCCTCCGGCGGAGCTAATGAGCAGTTCTTC
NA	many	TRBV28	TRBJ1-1	CASSLIHPLHGSDEAFF	TGTGCCAGCAGTTTAATCCACCCCTTACACGGGTCCGATGAAGCTTTCTTT
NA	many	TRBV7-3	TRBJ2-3	CASSLSSEGLSTDTQYF	TGTGCCAGCAGCTTAAGTTCGGAGGGACTCAGCACAGATACGCAGTATTTT
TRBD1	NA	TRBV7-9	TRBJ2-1	CASSSPDRGPGDEQFF	TGTGCCAGCAGTTCACCGGACAGGGGGCCTGGAGATGAGCAGTTCTTC
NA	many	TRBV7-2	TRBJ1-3	CASSPRRVSSGNTIYF	TGTGCCAGCAGCCCACGTAGGGTCAGCTCTGGAAACACCATATATTTT
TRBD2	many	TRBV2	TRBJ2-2	CASTGLASNTGELFF	TGTGCCAGCACGGGACTAGCGTCGAACACCGGGGAGCTGTTTTTT
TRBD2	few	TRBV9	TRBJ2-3	CASSVGNSGRDTQYF	TGTGCCAGCAGCGTAGGAAATAGCGGGAGGGATACGCAGTATTTT
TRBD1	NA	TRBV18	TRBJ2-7	CASSPGDRVSADYF	TGTGCCAGCTCACCAGGGGACAGGGTATCAGCAGACTACTTC
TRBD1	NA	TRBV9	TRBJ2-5	CASSVSTGEETQYF	TGTGCCAGCAGCGTCTCTACAGGGGAAGAGACCCAGTACTTC
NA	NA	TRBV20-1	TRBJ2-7	CSASRGLAVSYEQYF	TGCAGTGCCAGCCGGGGGCTAGCGGTATCCTACGAGCAGTACTTC
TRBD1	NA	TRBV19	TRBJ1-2	CASSMLGQAPNYGYTF	TGTGCCAGTAGTATGCTGGGACAGGCCCCTAACTATGGCTACACCTTC
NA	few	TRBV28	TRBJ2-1	CASSPGSGRDAFGGEQFF	TGTGCCAGCAGTCCCGGGTCTGGGCGGGATGCCTTCGGTGGTGAGCAGTTCTTC
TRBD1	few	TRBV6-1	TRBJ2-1	CASRLDRGYGNEQFF	TGTGCCAGCAGGTTGGACAGGGGATATGGAAATGAGCAGTTCTTC
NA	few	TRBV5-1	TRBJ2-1	CASSLGKEQFF	TGCGCCAGCAGCTTGGGGAAAGAGCAGTTCTTC
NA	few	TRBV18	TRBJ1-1	CASSPRRQGMNTEAFF	TGTGCCAGCTCACCAAGGCGGCAGGGGATGAACACTGAAGCTTTCTTT
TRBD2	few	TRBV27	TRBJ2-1	CASSLSMGLARGNEQFF	TGTGCCAGCAGTTTATCGATGGGACTAGCCCGGGGCAATGAGCAGTTCTTC
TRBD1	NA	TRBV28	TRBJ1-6	CASSLDTGGSYNSPLHF	TGTGCCAGCAGTTTGGATACAGGGGGGTCCTATAATTCACCCCTCCACTTT
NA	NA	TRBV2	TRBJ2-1	CASMLGENEQFF	TGTGCCAGCATGCTCGGGGAAAATGAGCAGTTCTTC
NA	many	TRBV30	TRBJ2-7	CAWSNRSVQYF	TGTGCCTGGAGTAACAGGTCCGTGCAGTACTTC
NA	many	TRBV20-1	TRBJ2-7	CSVEGPTYEQYF	TGCAGTGTGGAGGGACCGACCTACGAGCAGTACTTC
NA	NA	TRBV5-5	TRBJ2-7	CASSLEGGTFQDEQYF	TGTGCCAGCAGCTTGGAGGGGGGGACTTTTCAGGACGAGCAGTACTTC
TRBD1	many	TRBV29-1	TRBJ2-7	CSVRAGGGEQYF	TGCAGCGTCCGAGCAGGGGGCGGCGAGCAGTACTTC
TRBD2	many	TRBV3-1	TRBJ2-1	CASSPGTSGRDEQFF	TGTGCCAGCAGCCCTGGGACTAGCGGGAGGGATGAGCAGTTCTTC